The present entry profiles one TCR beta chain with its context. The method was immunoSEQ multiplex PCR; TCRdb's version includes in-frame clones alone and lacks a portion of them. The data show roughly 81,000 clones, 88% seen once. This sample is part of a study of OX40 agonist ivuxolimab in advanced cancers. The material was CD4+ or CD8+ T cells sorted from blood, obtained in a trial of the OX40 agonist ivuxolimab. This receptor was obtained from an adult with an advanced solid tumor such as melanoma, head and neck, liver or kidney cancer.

CDR3 in DNA: TGTGCCAGCAGCCCGCCTTCCGTTACAAGTCGGAATGAGCAGTTCTTC. It yields the protein CASSPPSVTSRNEQFF. V gene TRBV9 combines with J gene TRBJ2-1; D is unresolved. V was clipped by 4 bases and J by 7 bases, with 21 bases between them. Germline V gene sequence: CDR1 SGDLS, CDR2 YYNGEE. The CDR3 has 16 residues.